This T cell receptor beta chain was observed in a study of cytomegalovirus exposure and HLA in healthy donors. This CDR3 spans 16 amino acids. Per germline, CDR1 SGHTA and CDR2 FQGNSA. With V trimmed by 5 bases and J by 6 bases, 13 bases remained unmatched. The PCR was carried out with 60 Vbeta primers and 13 Jbeta primers. Profiling relied on immunoSEQ multiplex PCR, and the TCRdb table lists in-frame clones only, not all of them. The sample holds about 200,000 clones, over 9.5% seen once. The chain links TRBV7-2 to TRBJ2-3, with 8 bases lining up with TRBD2. Material: PBMCs. The clonotype originates from a middle-aged man in good health and CMV-seropositive. Here the CDR3 DNA reads TGTGCCAGCAGCAACAGTGGGGGACTAGGGAGTGATACGCAGTATTTT. This sequence encodes CASSNSGGLGSDTQYF.